The clone carrying this TCR beta chain occurred many times. The V end was cut by 6 bases, the J end by 0 bases, with 11 bases between. The CDR3 runs 14 residues. This record comes from a study of regulatory T cells in long-lasting Graves disease. Whole-study context: Newly diagnosed Graves' patients took antithyroid drugs under 3 months.

To make TCR beta libraries, researchers used iRepertoire HTBI primers and Arm-PCR of CDR3 regions. Original processing methods: In the combined samples, some 59 TRBV and under 15 TRBJ segments were identified. TCRdb called the multiplex PCR reads again in MiXCR, with one record for every CDR3 protein. TCRdb, not the authors, supplied the V and J calls. The sample consists of 200,000 to 250,000 distinct CDR3 sequences, around 19% of them appearing once. Time point: newly diagnosed GD, antithyroid drugs for less than 3 months. From PBMCs, RNA was extracted and then used to make the TCR library. Diagnosing Graves' disease relied on the American Thyroid Association guidelines.

Material: peripheral blood mononuclear cells (PBMCs), obtained at new diagnosis, from a patient treated with antithyroid drugs. The sequence came from a female donor with Graves disease. This chain uses TRBV12-3 or TRBV12-4 with TRBJ1-2; D remains unclear. CDR3 in amino acids: CASRATEANYGYTF. CDR3 DNA: TGTGCCAGCAGAGCAACAGAAGCTAACTATGGCTACACCTTC.